What follows are 30 T cell receptor beta chains derived from one specimen sequenced in a study of beta chain features in type 1 diabetes (dated by TCRdb to 2017 to 2018). For these receptors, no antigen is known. Libraries were constructed by the immunoSEQ multiplex PCR assay. All of the isolated RNA was reverse transcribed with the High Capacity cDNA Reverse Transcription Kit, so expressed TCRB transcripts were sequenced. The table comes from immuneACCESS by way of TCRdb, which keeps in-frame sequences with V and J called. Part of the clones is missing from these tables; in studies checked, under half for an unresolved V gene and the rest for unknown reasons. The sample data list about 240,000 clones, and about 14% of these were observed just once. Of the sample, approximately 0.018% falls within the top ten clones. The full study reports these points: In all four CD4+ subsets, TCRB CDR3 length was moderately but significantly shorter in type 1 diabetes patients.

Input material: naive CD4+ T cells from blood. This specimen's cell subset or site label, interpreted: true naive CD4+ T cells. These receptors originate from a man aged 25 to 45 with type 1 diabetes.

This chain connects TRBV6-5 to TRBJ1-2; D may be TRBD1 (6 bases). The V and J ends lost 5 bases and 4 bases respectively, with 14 bases between them. Germline V lookup: CDR1 MNHEY, CDR2 SVGAGI. The CDR3 covers 14 residues. The CDR3 DNA sequence: TGTGCCAGCAGTGAACCTACAGGGACCTATGGCTACACCTTC. Translated: CASSEPTGTYGYTF.

CDR3 in DNA: TGTGCCAGTAGAGCGGGGGGTCAAGAGACCCAGTACTTC. Translating it yields CASRAGGQETQYF. The chain joins TRBV19 to TRBJ2-5, with TRBD2 identical over 9 bases. The CDR3 consists of 13 residues. With 6 bases clipped from V and 2 bases from J, the junction kept 1 base outside the gene matches. In germline, CDR1 is LNHDA, CDR2 SQIVND (reference sequence).

This clone was detected only a few times. The rearrangement links TRBV11-2 to TRBJ2-2; unclear D gene. This CDR3 has 13 residues. With 4 bases removed from V and 6 bases from J, the gap between germline ends came to 9 bases. Germline CDR1 and CDR2: SGHAT and FQNNGV. CDR3 in DNA: TGTGCCAGCAGCTCCCTTTTGTCCGGGGAGCTGTTTTTT. Its protein is CASSSLLSGELFF.

A few counts support this clone. V is TRBV29-1 and J is TRBJ1-1, with D possibly matching TRBD1 (6 bases). Per germline, CDR1 SQVTM and CDR2 ANQGSEA. CDR3 length: 11 residues. V was shortened by 4 bases and J by 4 bases, with 7 bases between the two germline ends. This CDR3 reads CSVVGGTEAFF. Here the CDR3 DNA reads TGCAGCGTTGTAGGGGGCACTGAAGCTTTCTTT.

The chain employs TRBV19 and TRBJ1-4; TRBD1 is a possible D gene (6 bases). This CDR3 region has 14 residues. Germline CDR1 is LNHDA and CDR2 is SQIVND (reference sequence). V was pared by 5 bases and J by 8 bases, with 15 bases between. CDR3 residues: CASSPPGGAEKLFF. DNA of the CDR3: TGTGCCAGTAGTCCCCCGGGGGGGGCCGAAAAACTGTTTTTT. Based on the CDR3 plus reference TRBV19 and TRBJ1-4, the full variable domain is DGGITQSPKYLFRKEGQNVTLSCEQNLNHDAMYWYRQDPGQGLRLIYYSQIVNDFQKGDIAEGYSVSREKKESFPLTVTSAQKNPTAFYLCASSPPGGAEKLFFGSGTQLSVL.

The chain has TRBV12-5 and TRBJ2-1, with 9 bases that match TRBD1. CDR3 size: 16 residues. CDR1 LGHNT and CDR2 FRNRAP come from the germline V gene. Losses at the gene ends were 0 bases for V and 9 bases for J; bases not matched to a gene: 9. CDR3 sequence: CASGLVRGTGMSEQFF. CDR3 in DNA: TGTGCTAGTGGTTTGGTACGAGGGACAGGGATGAGTGAGCAGTTCTTC.

This clone was detected a few times. J is TRBJ2-1 and V is TRBV19; TRBD2 agrees at 9 bases. This CDR3 contains 14 residues. The germline CDR1 and CDR2 sequences are LNHDA and SQIVND (reference sequence). Germline trimming cut 8 bases from V and 0 bases from J; bases unmatched to any gene: 2. DNA for the CDR3: TGTGCCAGTGGTAGCGGGAGCTCCTACAATGAGCAGTTCTTC. It codes for CASGSGSSYNEQFF. The full variable domain, in which reference TRBV19 and TRBJ2-1 provide the parts outside the CDR3, is DGGITQSPKYLFRKEGQNVTLSCEQNLNHDAMYWYRQDPGQGLRLIYYSQIVNDFQKGDIAEGYSVSREKKESFPLTVTSAQKNPTAFYLCASGSGSSYNEQFFGPGTRLTVL.

The J gene is TRBJ1-1, the V gene TRBV2; TRBD1 matches 7 bases. Germline CDR1 reads SNHLY; CDR2 reads FYNNEI. The V and J ends lost 7 bases and 1 base, in that order; junction bases with no gene match: 3. This CDR3 has 13 residues. The CDR3 coding sequence is TGTGCCAGCAAGGGACAGCAGAACACTGAAGCTTTCTTT. Protein: CASKGQQNTEAFF.

This chain links TRBV28 with TRBJ1-5; 8 bases fit TRBD1. Germline V gene lookup returns CDR1 MDHEN and CDR2 SYDVKM. Trimming at V came to 7 bases and at J to 6 bases, leaving 17 bases not matched to a gene. This CDR3 comprises 17 residues. The CDR3 DNA reads TGTGCCAGCACCAATGGACAGGGCCGAGGGAGGATTCAGCCCCAGCATTTT. Translated: CASTNGQGRGRIQPQHF.

This clone has a handful of counts. The chain links TRBV6-6 to TRBJ1-1, with TRBD1 matching over 12 bases. The CDR3 sequence is 16 residues long. J gave up 1 base and V 2 bases, and 2 bases lay outside the gene matches. Germline lookup yields CDR1 MNHNY and CDR2 SVGAGI (reference sequence). The CDR3 DNA reads TGTGCCAGCAGTTACCGGGACAGGGGGCGGAACACTGAAGCTTTCTTT. It is translated as CASSYRDRGRNTEAFF.

The chain has TRBV7-8 and TRBJ2-5; 8 bases are shared with TRBD2. The J segment lost 5 bases and the V segment lost 3 bases, leaving 2 bases of the junction unmatched. The CDR3 runs 13 residues. The germline V gene has CDR1 SGHVS and CDR2 FQNEAQ. The CDR3 here is CASSLPGGETQYF. Written as DNA, the CDR3 is TGTGCCAGCAGCTTGCCGGGGGGGGAGACCCAGTACTTC.

This clone was found a few times. The CDR3 bases are TGTGCCAGTAGTGGAGGACAGGGGGCGGTTGGAGAGCAGTTCTTC. Its translation is CASSGGQGAVGEQFF. The chain employs TRBV19 and TRBJ2-1; the match to TRBD1 covers 11 bases. The germline V gene encodes CDR1 LNHDA and CDR2 SQIVND (reference sequence). Unmatched junction bases numbered 10, after V lost 5 bases and J lost 10 bases. This CDR3 comprises 15 residues.

The chain recombines TRBV29-1 with TRBJ2-5; D gene ambiguous. The CDR3 runs to 14 residues. Germline V gene data show CDR1 as SQVTM and CDR2 as ANQGSEA. The germline V and J ends were trimmed by 7 bases and 4 bases, with 19 bases remaining between them. The CDR3 sequence: CSALERLGRETQYF. DNA of the CDR3: TGCAGCGCCCTCGAGAGGCTAGGCAGAGAGACCCAGTACTTC.

The gene calls are TRBV23-1 and TRBJ2-7, with 7 bases fitting TRBD2. TRBV23-1 is identified as an open reading frame with a role that is uncertain. The CDR3 has 14 residues. After removal of 2 bases from V and 7 bases from J, the junction contained 8 bases not matched to a gene. CDR3 region: CASSQNAGVSEQYF. The CDR3 DNA sequence: TGCGCCAGCAGTCAAAATGCGGGGGTGAGTGAGCAGTACTTC.

This clone was observed a few times. The gene calls are TRBV7-9 and TRBJ1-3; no definite D call. The V end was cut by 4 bases, the J end by 2 bases, with 9 bases between. CDR3 length: 14 residues. The germline V gene has CDR1 SEHNR and CDR2 FQNEAQ (reference sequence). The CDR3 DNA reads TGTGCCAGCAGCTCTTCAGGAACTGGAAACACCATATATTTT. This translates into CASSSSGTGNTIYF.

This chain connects TRBV11-2 to TRBJ1-4; no firm D call. V was cut by 7 bases and J by 7 bases, with 16 bases left in between. The CDR3 contains 14 residues. Germline V CDR1 and CDR2: SGHAT, FQNNGV. CDR3 DNA: TGTGCCAGCAACACTAGGCCCTCTGGTGAAAAACTGTTTTTT. This codes for CASNTRPSGEKLFF.

V and J are TRBV19 and TRBJ2-7, with 8 bases identical to TRBD1. Germline V lookup: CDR1 LNHDA, CDR2 SQIVND (reference sequence). J lost 3 bases, V lost 4 bases, and 5 bases had no gene match. CDR3 length: 14 amino acids. CDR3 DNA: TGTGCCAGTAGTACCCGGGACAGGTACTACGAGCAGTACTTC. Protein sequence: CASSTRDRYYEQYF.

Only a few counts were recorded for this clone. The chain couples TRBV2 to TRBJ2-1; 8 bases line up with TRBD1. This CDR3 is 17 amino acids long. The germline CDR1 and CDR2 sequences are SNHLY and FYNNEI. V dropped 6 bases and J dropped 2; count of bases not matched to a gene: 12. The CDR3, as DNA: TGTGCCAGCAGAGGGACAGGCCGCATAACACCCTACAATGAGCAGTTCTTC. Amino acids: CASRGTGRITPYNEQFF. The full variable domain, rest sourced from reference TRBV2 and TRBJ2-1, is EPEVTQTPSHQVTQMGQEVILRCVPISNHLYFYWYRQILGQKVEFLVSFYNNEISEKSEIFDDQFSVERPDGSNFTLKIRSTKLEDSAMYFCASRGTGRITPYNEQFFGPGTRLTVL.

This clone appeared a few times. The chain employs TRBV19 and TRBJ2-5; the D gene is possibly TRBD1 (6 bases). V was shortened by 4 bases and J by 8 bases, with 17 bases between the two germline ends. The length of the CDR3 is 14 residues. The germline V gene has CDR1 LNHDA and CDR2 SQIVND (reference sequence). The CDR3 here is CASSTQGAGHTQYF. The CDR3 coding sequence is TGTGCCAGTAGTACACAGGGAGCTGGACACACCCAGTACTTC.

The chain is built from TRBV9 and TRBJ2-3; unclear D gene. The ends were cut back, 0 bases at V and 1 base at J, with 9 bases in the middle. The CDR3 covers 15 residues. Germline CDR1 and CDR2: SGDLS and YYNGEE. CDR3 in DNA: TGTGCCAGCAGCGTAGAAGACACCCGCACAGATACGCAGTATTTT. Protein sequence: CASSVEDTRTDTQYF.

V gene TRBV10-1 combines with J gene TRBJ1-1; 7 bases match TRBD1. Trimming took 4 bases from V and 6 from J; bases not matched to a gene: 8. This CDR3 contains 14 residues. Germline values: CDR1 WNHNN, CDR2 SYGVQD (reference sequence). CDR3 nucleotide sequence: TGCGCCAGCAGTGCCAGACAGGGACACGCTGAAGCTTTCTTT. Encoded protein: CASSARQGHAEAFF.

V and J are TRBV30 and TRBJ1-1, with D perhaps TRBD1 (5 bases). Germline values: CDR1 GTSNPN, CDR2 SVGIG (reference sequence). The CDR3 has 12 amino acids. V was trimmed by 5 bases and J by 7 bases, leaving 14 bases between them. This CDR3 reads CAWAGPGLEAFF. For the CDR3, the DNA is TGTGCCTGGGCGGGACCGGGCCTTGAAGCTTTCTTT.

The rearrangement joins TRBV4-1 to TRBJ1-2; no clear D. Trimming removed 0 bases at V and 4 bases at J, with 12 bases between. This CDR3 contains 15 residues. Germline loops: CDR1 MGHRA, CDR2 YSYEKL. The CDR3: CASSQEIGRGYGYTF. The CDR3 region has the DNA TGCGCCAGCAGCCAAGAGATAGGTCGGGGCTATGGCTACACCTTC.

The rearrangement links TRBV30 to TRBJ1-5; 8 bases match TRBD1. After removal of 4 bases from V and 10 bases from J, the junction contained 12 bases not matched to a gene. CDR3 length equals 14 residues. Germline CDR1 GTSNPN, CDR2 SVGIG (reference sequence). CDR3 sequence reads: CAWTPGQGLSPQHF. For the CDR3, the DNA is TGTGCCTGGACCCCCGGACAGGGTCTTTCACCCCAGCATTTT. The whole variable domain, remainder taken from reference TRBV30 and TRBJ1-5, is SQTIHQWPATLVQPVGSPLSLECTVEGTSNPNLYWYRQAAGRGLQLLFYSVGIGQISSEVPQNLSASRPQDRQFILSSKKLLLSDSGFYLCAWTPGQGLSPQHFGDGTRLSIL.

This clone was seen a handful of times. This chain links TRBV30 with TRBJ2-3; D is possibly TRBD2 (6 bases). The CDR3 runs 13 residues. Trimming removed 4 bases at V and 5 bases at J, with 13 bases between. Per germline, CDR1 GTSNPN and CDR2 SVGIG (reference sequence). This chain's CDR3 is CAWNPGGGDTQYF. CDR3 in DNA: TGTGCCTGGAACCCTGGGGGAGGAGATACGCAGTATTTT.

A few counts support this clone. The chain recombines TRBV18 with TRBJ1-6; a possible D gene is TRBD1 (6 bases). In germline, CDR1 is KGHSH, CDR2 LQKENI. Trimming left V 2 bases short and J 9 bases short, with 14 bases between. CDR3 length equals 15 residues. CDR3 in amino acids: CASSPGGLDFSPLHF. The CDR3 DNA reads as TGTGCCAGCTCACCAGGGGGCCTTGACTTTTCACCCCTCCACTTT. The full variable domain, completed using reference TRBV18 and TRBJ1-6, is NAGVMQNPRHLVRRRGQEARLRCSPMKGHSHVYWYRQLPEEGLKFMVYLQKENIIDESGMPKERFSAEFPKEGPSILRIQQVVRGDSAAYFCASSPGGLDFSPLHFGNGTRLTVT.

This CDR3 is CASSFSGTAYEQYF. Written as DNA, the CDR3 is TGTGCCAGCAGTTTCTCCGGGACAGCTTACGAGCAGTACTTC. The chain recombines TRBV28 with TRBJ2-7; 7 bases map to TRBD1. Germline-derived CDR1 and CDR2 are MDHEN and SYDVKM. The trim removed 3 bases at V and 4 bases at J, leaving 6 bases unmatched. The CDR3 length is 14 residues.

For this clone: Other DNA sequences in the same sample also yield this CDR3. The chain has TRBV7-8 and TRBJ2-7, with D hard to call. The V end lost 1 base, the J end lost 2 bases, and 6 bases lay between the germline ends. The CDR3 consists of 13 residues. Looked up from germline, CDR1 is SGHVS and CDR2 is FQNEAQ. For the CDR3, the DNA is TGTGCCAGCAGCTTAGACAGAGCCTACGAGCAGTACTTC. This codes for CASSLDRAYEQYF. The entire variable domain, with the rest obtained from reference TRBV7-8 and TRBJ2-7, is as follows: GAGVSQSPRYKVAKRGQDVALRCDPISGHVSLFWYQQALGQGPEFLTYFQNEAQLDKSGLPSDRFFAERPEGSVSTLKIQRTQQEDSAVYLCASSLDRAYEQYFGPGTRLTVT.

The CDR3 region has the DNA TGTGCCAGCAGTGAACAGTACACTGAAGCTTTCTTT. It specifies CASSEQYTEAFF. The chain uses TRBV2 and TRBJ1-1; no firm D call. The CDR3 extends over 12 amino acids. V was shortened by 2 bases and J by 3 bases, with 4 bases between the two germline ends. Germline V gives CDR1 SNHLY, CDR2 FYNNEI.

The chain uses TRBV7-6 and TRBJ2-7, with TRBD2 matching over 7 bases. Germline V gene sequence: CDR1 SGHVS, CDR2 FNYEAQ. Unmatched junction bases numbered 16, after V lost 5 bases and J lost 6 bases. The length of the CDR3 is 16 residues. CDR3 region: CASSLGRAGNSGEQYF. The CDR3 DNA follows: TGTGCCAGCAGCCTCGGTCGAGCGGGGAACTCAGGCGAGCAGTACTTC.